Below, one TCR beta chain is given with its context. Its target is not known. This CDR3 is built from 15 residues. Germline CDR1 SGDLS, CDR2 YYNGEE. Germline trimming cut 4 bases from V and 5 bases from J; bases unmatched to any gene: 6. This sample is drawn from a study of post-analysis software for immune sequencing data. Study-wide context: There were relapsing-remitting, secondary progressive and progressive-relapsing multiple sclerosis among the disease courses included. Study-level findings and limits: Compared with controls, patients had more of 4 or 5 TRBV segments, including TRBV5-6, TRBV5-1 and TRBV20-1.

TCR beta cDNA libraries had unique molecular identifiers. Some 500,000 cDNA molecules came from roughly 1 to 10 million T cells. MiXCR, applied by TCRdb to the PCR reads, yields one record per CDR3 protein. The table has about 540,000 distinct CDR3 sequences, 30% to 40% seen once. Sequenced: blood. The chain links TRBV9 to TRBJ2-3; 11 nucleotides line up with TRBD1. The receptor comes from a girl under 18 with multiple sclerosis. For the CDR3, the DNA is TGTGCCAGCAGCTCCCGGGACAGGGGGTTAGATACGCAGTATTTT. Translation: CASSSRDRGLDTQYF. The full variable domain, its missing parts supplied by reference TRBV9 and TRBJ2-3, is DSGVTQTPKHLITATGQRVTLRCSPRSGDLSVYWYQQSLDQGLQFLIQYYNGEERAKGNILERFSAQQFPDLHSELNLSSLELGDSALYFCASSSRDRGLDTQYFGPGTRLTVL.